The clone carrying this T cell receptor beta chain has more than one count but fewer than ten. No antigen is known for it. This entry comes from a study of response to subunit inactivated influenza vaccine. Findings of the study overall: It was the authors' suggestion that each seasonal influenza vaccination recruits few new T cells.

TCRdb re-called the RT-PCR reads through MiXCR, storing one row per CDR3 protein. This sample has roughly 570,000 distinct CDR3 sequences, with 10% to 15% found just once. In germline, CDR1 is SGHAT, CDR2 FQNNGV. The CDR3 has 13 residues. Trimming took 4 bases from V and 7 from J, leaving 10 bases between them. The sequences come from PBMCs from blood, collected roughly 47 days after vaccination. The rearrangement uses TRBV11-2 and TRBJ2-2; D remains ambiguous. This sequence was found in a man in his fifties who received an inactivated influenza vaccine. CDR3 loop: CASSYWSGGELFF. Here the CDR3 DNA reads TGTGCCAGCAGCTACTGGTCGGGCGGGGAGCTGTTTTTT. Using reference TRBV11-2 and TRBJ2-2 for the parts outside the CDR3, the full variable domain is EAGVAQSPRYKIIEKRQSVAFWCNPISGHATLYWYQQILGQGPKLLIQFQNNGVVDDSQLPKDRFSAERLKGVDSTLKIQPAKLEDSAVYLCASSYWSGGELFFGEGSRLTVL.